One and the same sample provided the 10 T cell receptor beta chains below, sequenced in a study of cytomegalovirus exposure and HLA in healthy donors. Generated by immunoSEQ multiplex PCR, the TCRdb table keeps only in-frame clones and is missing some. The table includes some 130,000 clones, 70% to 90% detected once. The specimen sequenced was PBMCs. These receptors were collected from a man younger than 30 in good health and CMV-seronegative.

The CDR3 region is CASSSYSATEAFF. CDR3 bases: TGTGCCAGCAGTTCGTACAGTGCCACTGAAGCTTTCTTT. The V gene is TRBV28, the J gene TRBJ1-1; D remains unclear. Germline V gene sequence: CDR1 MDHEN, CDR2 SYDVKM. The V end was cut by 4 bases, the J end by 4 bases, with 10 bases between. CDR3 size: 13 residues.

This chain uses TRBV28 with TRBJ1-1, with D possibly TRBD1 on 5 matching bases. V lost 4 bases, J lost 8 bases, and 11 bases lay in between. Germline values: CDR1 MDHEN, CDR2 SYDVKM. The CDR3 sequence is 12 residues long. CDR3 in amino acids: CASSSRGLEAFF. The CDR3 DNA reads TGTGCCAGCAGTTCAAGGGGTTTAGAAGCTTTCTTT. The full variable domain, rest sourced from reference TRBV28 and TRBJ1-1, is DVKVTQSSRYLVKRTGEKVFLECVQDMDHENMFWYRQDPGLGLRLIYFSYDVKMKEKGDIPEGYSVSREKKERFSLILESASTNQTSMYLCASSSRGLEAFFGQGTRLTVV.

This clone has just a few counts. The chain recombines TRBV9 with TRBJ2-1; 8 nucleotides align to TRBD2. The CDR3 runs to 15 residues. Germline CDR1 is SGDLS and CDR2 is YYNGEE. V was pared by 4 bases and J by 6 bases, with 9 bases of the junction left unmatched. The CDR3 DNA sequence: TGTGCCAGCAGCCAAGCGGGAGTCATTGGCAATGAGCAGTTCTTC. Translated: CASSQAGVIGNEQFF.

The rearrangement uses TRBV4-3 and TRBJ2-1, with 10 bases aligning to TRBD1. J was trimmed by 8 bases and V by 1 base; bases with no gene match: 5. CDR3 length: 15 amino acids. CDR1 is LGHNA, CDR2 YSLEER, per germline. The CDR3 DNA reads as TGCGCCAGCAGCCAAGCCGGGACAGGGGAGTATGAGCAGTTCTTC. Amino acid sequence: CASSQAGTGEYEQFF.

The V call is TRBV4-1, the J call TRBJ1-1, with D hard to call. Per germline, CDR1 MGHRA and CDR2 YSYEKL. The CDR3 sequence is 16 residues long. V gave up 1 base and J gave up 2 bases, with 14 bases separating them. The CDR3, as DNA: TGCGCCAGCAGCCAAGGCGGGTCCGGCCGCAACACTGAAGCTTTCTTT. Residues: CASSQGGSGRNTEAFF.

This sequence joins TRBV4-1 and TRBJ2-7; weak D call: TRBD2 (6 bases). Germline V CDR1 and CDR2: MGHRA, YSYEKL. The CDR3 totals 16 residues. Trimming stripped 0 bases from V and 2 bases from J, with 14 bases between. Here the CDR3 DNA reads TGCGCCAGCAGCCAAGAAGAGTGGGGAGGACCCTACGAGCAGTACTTC. Residues: CASSQEEWGGPYEQYF.

This chain joins TRBV18 and TRBJ2-7; 8 nucleotides line up with TRBD1. Unmatched junction bases numbered 7, after V lost 3 bases and J lost 6 bases. This CDR3 is 14 amino acids long. From germline, CDR1 is KGHSH and CDR2 LQKENI. The CDR3: CASSPGRGPLEQYF. The CDR3 nucleotides read TGTGCCAGCTCACCGGGCAGGGGGCCTCTCGAGCAGTACTTC.

The chain has TRBV7-9 and TRBJ1-2; 8 nucleotides match TRBD1. The trim removed 5 bases at V and 6 bases at J, leaving 20 bases unmatched. CDR1 is SEHNR, CDR2 FQNEAQ, per germline (reference sequence). The CDR3 covers 18 residues. CDR3 coding DNA: TGTGCCAGCAGCCGCAGGGGGCGCAGGCCCCGCTTCACCGATGGCTACACCTTC. Its translation is CASSRRGRRPRFTDGYTF.

CDR3 coding DNA: TGTGCCAGCAGCTGGCCGGGACAATCTTCCTACGAGCAGTACTTC. It specifies CASSWPGQSSYEQYF. The V and J genes are TRBV7-2 and TRBJ2-7; tentative D call: TRBD1 (6 bases). CDR1 and CDR2 from the germline V gene are SGHTA and FQGNSA. The V gene lost 4 bases and the J gene lost 1 base, with 14 bases spanning the gap. The CDR3 sequence is 15 residues long.

The chain couples TRBV6-1 to TRBJ1-1, with D hard to call. V lost 5 bases, J lost 6 bases, and 7 bases lay in between. This CDR3 region has 11 residues. Per germline, CDR1 MNHNS and CDR2 SASEGT. CDR3 DNA sequence: TGTGCCAGCAGTTTCGGGGCTGAAGCTTTCTTT. Protein sequence: CASSFGAEAFF.